This TCR beta chain stems from a study of T cells in women clearing cervical HPV infection. Whole-study results and caveats: Repertoire richness, not evenness, was significantly elevated in CIN3+ cases versus controls. Each sample's T-cell count was unknown, possibly confounding richness.

About this clone: Its antigen is not identified. With the read ending 3 residues before the CDR3 end, the germline J gene is used to fill in that end.

MY09/MY11 PCR detected cervical HPV DNA; dot-blot assigned genotypes. The table came from immunoSEQ multiplex PCR; TCRdb's copy has only in-frame clones and leaves some out. The repertoire table contains 40,000 to 60,000 clones. The germline CDR1 and CDR2 sequences are SGHRS and YFSETQ. This CDR3 is 14 amino acids long. The germline V and J ends were trimmed by 1 base and 4 bases, with 11 bases remaining between them. The specimen was blood buffy coat. J is TRBJ1-1 and V is TRBV5-1; tentative D call: TRBD1 (5 bases). The sequence came from a woman between 18 and 75 years old with a cervical HPV16 infection that either progressed to CIN3+ or cleared (not recorded which). CDR3 DNA, as far as it was read: TGCGCCAGCAGCTTGAGGGGCTGGGGCACTGAA. Protein product: CASSLRGWGTE. The complete CDR3 sequence is CASSLRGWGTEAFF.